These T cell receptor beta chains were read from a single sample in a study of follicular helper T cells after annual influenza vaccination. Libraries were prepared by immunoSEQ multiplex PCR; TCRdb keeps only in-frame clonotypes and omits some of them. The profile covers under 7,000 clones, with more than 75% appearing a single time and approximately 0.8% taken by the ten largest. The sample in question was CXCR5- memory CD4+ T cells sorted from blood, obtained on the day of influenza vaccination. The receptors derive from an adult who received the influenza vaccine. The CDR3 runs from the conserved cysteine through the conserved F or W. Each record gives: clone size, CDR3 length, D gene, V gene, J gene, CDR3 DNA, CDR3 protein. The D gene is left open where the match is weak. Clone size, where shown, is once, few, many, or a class for clones that have expanded.

>-|13|-|TRBV9|TRBJ2-1
TGTGCCAGCAGCGTAGGGCCGGTCGGTGAGCAGTTCTTC
CASSVGPVGEQFF
>-|19|-|TRBV12-2|TRBJ2-6
TGTGCAAGTCGCCTCGACGAGACTCCACAACAAAGTCGGGCCAACGTCCTGACTTTC
CASRLDETPQQSRANVLTF
>-|15|-|TRBV9|TRBJ2-1
TGTGCCAGCAGCCTCCGGGACCCCAGTGGTGATGAGCAGTTCTTC
CASSLRDPSGDEQFF
>-|15|-|TRBV5-1|TRBJ2-3
TGCGCCAGCAGCCCCGGGCGGGGGCCCCGGGATACGCAGTATTTT
CASSPGRGPRDTQYF
>few|14|TRBD1|TRBV27|TRBJ1-1
TGTGCCAGCAGTCCCAGACAGGGGAACACTGAAGCTTTCTTT
CASSPRQGNTEAFF
>-|14|TRBD1|TRBV2|TRBJ1-2
TGTGCCAGCAGTGAGGGAAGGACAGGGAATGGCTACACCTTC
CASSEGRTGNGYTF
>-|15|-|TRBV6-1|TRBJ2-3
TGTGCCAGCAGTGAAGCGTCAGCGTACACAGATACGCAGTATTTT
CASSEASAYTDTQYF
>-|12|-|TRBV10-3|TRBJ2-3
TGTGCCACACGGATGGAAGCAGATACGCAGTATTTT
CATRMEADTQYF
>-|19|-|TRBV4-1|TRBJ2-4
TGCGCCAGCAGCCAAGATGCGACGTGGGGAGCGCGGAACAAAAACATTCAGTACTTC
CASSQDATWGARNKNIQYF
>-|13|-|TRBV2|TRBJ1-2
TGTGCCAGCAGTGAATGGGGGTCCCATGGCTACACCTTC
CASSEWGSHGYTF
>-|14|-|TRBV11-3|TRBJ2-3
TGTGCCAGCAGCTTACTACTTCAGGGGGATACGCAGTATTTT
CASSLLLQGDTQYF
>-|15|TRBD2|TRBV5-1|TRBJ2-7
TGCGCCAGCAGACTTTCCGGGACTAGCGGCTACGAGCAGTACTTC
CASRLSGTSGYEQYF
>few|15|TRBD1|TRBV5-6|TRBJ1-1
TGTGCCAGCAGCTGGGGACAGGGAATGAACACTGAAGCTTTCTTT
CASSWGQGMNTEAFF
>-|14|-|TRBV25-1|TRBJ2-3
TGTGCCAGCAGTGATGATGACAGGTCAGATACGCAGTATTTT
CASSDDDRSDTQYF
>few|10|TRBD1|TRBV20-1|TRBJ1-1
TGCAGTGCCCGGACAGGTGGGGCTTTCTTT
CSARTGGAFF
>-|12|-|TRBV2|TRBJ1-1
TGTGCCAGCAGCCGGGCCGGGGCTGAAGCTTTCTTT
CASSRAGAEAFF
>-|15|TRBD1|TRBV6-1|TRBJ2-7
TGTGCCAGCAGTGATCATGGACAGGGGTCCAACGAGCAGTACTTC
CASSDHGQGSNEQYF
>few|12|-|TRBV7-8|TRBJ2-7
TGTGCCAGCAGTCCTAGTGCCTACGAGCAGTACTTC
CASSPSAYEQYF
>-|15|-|TRBV4-2|TRBJ1-2
TGTGCCAGCAGCCAAGAGTGGACAGCGCCGCTAGGCTACACCTTC
CASSQEWTAPLGYTF
>-|16|-|TRBV5-1|TRBJ2-7
TGCGCCAGCAGCTTGTCCGGAGAAATTAAGACCTACGAGCAGTACTTC
CASSLSGEIKTYEQYF
>-|17|TRBD1|TRBV5-4|TRBJ1-2
TGTGCCAGCAGCTTGTTAGGACAGGGATACTCTAACTATGGCTACACCTTC
CASSLLGQGYSNYGYTF
>once|16|TRBD1|TRBV5-8|TRBJ1-6
TGTGCCAGCAGCTTGGGGACAGGGGCGTCAAAACCACCCCTCCACTTT
CASSLGTGASKPPLHF
>-|14|TRBD2|TRBV7-8|TRBJ2-5
TGTGCCAGCGGGGGTAGGGCTAGCGGAGAGACCCAGTACTTC
CASGGRASGETQYF
>-|15|-|TRBV15|TRBJ2-1
TGTGCCACCAGCAGAGACTCGGTCAGAAACAATGAGCAGTTCTTC
CATSRDSVRNNEQFF
>-|14|-|TRBV28|TRBJ2-7
TGTGCCAGCAGTTTTTACAGAGGAGTTTACGAGCAGTACTTC
CASSFYRGVYEQYF
>-|19|-|TRBV19|TRBJ2-6
TGTGCCAGTAGTAGATACGAGGACCCCGGAGGTTCTGGGGCCAACGTCCTGACTTTC
CASSRYEDPGGSGANVLTF
>-|12|-|TRBV19|TRBJ2-6
TGTGCCAGCAGCTCTGGGGCCAACGTCCTGACTTTC
CASSSGANVLTF
>-|13|-|TRBV5-1|TRBJ2-1
TGCGCCAGCAGCTTGGGGGTGCCCAATGAGCAGTTCTTC
CASSLGVPNEQFF
>-|15|-|TRBV9|TRBJ1-4
TGTGCCAGCAGCGTAGTTGGAGCTAGGGGTGAAAAACTGTTTTTT
CASSVVGARGEKLFF
>-|15|-|TRBV7-6|TRBJ2-2
TGTGCCAGCGGGGGGCAGGGGACCGCGGGCGGGGAGCTGTTTTTT
CASGGQGTAGGELFF
>few|10|-|TRBV6-5|TRBJ1-5
TGTGCCAGCGGGCGACAGCCCCAGCATTTT
CASGRQPQHF
>-|16|-|TRBV11-3|TRBJ2-2
TGTGCCAGCAGCTTAGGACAGCTCTATCCGGCCGGGGAGCTGTTTTTT
CASSLGQLYPAGELFF
>-|14|-|TRBV18|TRBJ1-2
TGTGCCAGCTCACCCACGATGGTTAACTATGGCTACACCTTC
CASSPTMVNYGYTF
>-|14|-|TRBV7-9|TRBJ2-7
TGTGCCAGCAGCCGGCCCGGGACCCTGCGAGGGCAGTACTTC
CASSRPGTLRGQYF
>-|14|TRBD2|TRBV7-2|TRBJ2-1
TGTGCCAGCAGCTGGGGACTAGCGATCAATGAGCAGTTCTTC
CASSWGLAINEQFF
>few|15|-|TRBV18|TRBJ1-6
TGTGCCAGCTCACCAACAGGTGGCGATAATTCACCCCTCCACTTT
CASSPTGGDNSPLHF
>-|18|TRBD1|TRBV5-1|TRBJ1-1
TGCGCCAGCAGCTTAAAATTCGCAGGGGGTTATGAGGACACTGAAGCTTTCTTT
CASSLKFAGGYEDTEAFF
>once|15|TRBD1|TRBV11-3|TRBJ2-3
TGTGCCAGCAGCTGGGGGACAGGGAAAACAGATACGCAGTATTTT
CASSWGTGKTDTQYF
>-|15|-|TRBV19|TRBJ2-7
TGTGCCAGTAGTTTGATCCCGGGACCGACCTTCGAGCAGTACTTC
CASSLIPGPTFEQYF
>-|18|TRBD2|TRBV4-3|TRBJ2-1
TGCGCCAGCAGCCAAGACTCTACCACTAGCGGGGGGGCGTATGAGCAGTTCTTC
CASSQDSTTSGGAYEQFF
>-|17|-|TRBV4-1|TRBJ2-3
TGCGCCAGCAGCCAAGATCCGGAAACCGCGGCGGGAGATACGCAGTATTTT
CASSQDPETAAGDTQYF
>-|15|TRBD1|TRBV5-5|TRBJ1-1
TGTGCCAGCAGCTTCAGGGGGCGAGGGGACACTGAAGCTTTCTTT
CASSFRGRGDTEAFF
>-|14|TRBD2|TRBV19|TRBJ2-5
TGTGCCAGTAGAGCTAGCGGGGGGGCGGGGACCCAGTACTTC
CASRASGGAGTQYF
>-|16|TRBD1|TRBV19|TRBJ1-3
TGTGCCAGTAGTAGGTCGACAGGGGGGTTTGGAAACACCATATATTTT
CASSRSTGGFGNTIYF
>-|11|TRBD1|TRBV6-5|TRBJ2-2
TGTGCCAGCGGACAGGGGGGGGAGCTGTTTTTT
CASGQGGELFF
>-|18|TRBD1|TRBV18|TRBJ1-3
TGTGCCAGCTCACCATTCAGGGCAGGGGGTTCCTCTGGAAACACCATATATTTT
CASSPFRAGGSSGNTIYF
>-|15|-|TRBV2|TRBJ1-5
TGTGCCAGCAAACTCGACGGGGGGGGCAGTCAGCCCCAGCATTTT
CASKLDGGGSQPQHF
>few|14|TRBD1|TRBV18|TRBJ2-2
TGTGCCAGCTCCGGGACAGGCAACACCGGGGAGCTGTTTTTT
CASSGTGNTGELFF
>-|20|TRBD1|TRBV4-2|TRBJ1-6
TGTGCCAGCAGCCAAGATACAGCGGCGACAGGGGCCGACTATAATTCACCCCTCCACTTT
CASSQDTAATGADYNSPLHF
>-|15|-|TRBV18|TRBJ2-3
TGTGCCAGCTCACTGGACAGCTATTACACAGATACGCAGTATTTT
CASSLDSYYTDTQYF
>-|14|-|TRBV6-5|TRBJ2-5
TGTGCCAGCAGTCACAGGGACCTCCAAGAGACCCAGTACTTC
CASSHRDLQETQYF
>-|14|TRBD1|TRBV19|TRBJ1-2
TGTGCGACCCGGAGATTGGGACAGCTCTATGGCTACACCTTC
CATRRLGQLYGYTF
>-|12|-|TRBV5-6|TRBJ1-2
TGTGCCAGCAGCTTGGTATCCTCGAGCTACACCTTC
CASSLVSSSYTF
>-|17|TRBD2|TRBV19|TRBJ2-1
TGTGCCAGTAGTCCTCCGCAATCACGGGGGGGATACAATGAGCAGTTCTTC
CASSPPQSRGGYNEQFF
>-|15|TRBD2|TRBV4-1|TRBJ2-7
TGCGCCAGCAGCCAAGTGGGCGGGGGGGGTCGCGAGCAGTACTTC
CASSQVGGGGREQYF
>-|12|-|TRBV2|TRBJ2-7
TGTGCCAGTGGGGGGAATTCGTACGAGCAGTACTTC
CASGGNSYEQYF
>-|13|-|TRBV6-5|TRBJ2-1
TGTGCCAGCAGTTCACGCACGCTGAATGAGCAGTTCTTC
CASSSRTLNEQFF
>-|15|TRBD1|TRBV15|TRBJ1-5
TGTGCCACCAGCAGGCTGAGGGGGCTCAACCAGCCCCAGCATTTT
CATSRLRGLNQPQHF
>-|18|TRBD1|TRBV4-2|TRBJ1-4
TGTGCCAGCAGCCCAAGCACCGGACAGGGGGCGCGAGTTGAAAAACTGTTTTTT
CASSPSTGQGARVEKLFF
>few|14|-|TRBV2|TRBJ1-5
TGTGCCAGCAGTGAAGAGTCAGGGTATCAGCCCCAGCATTTT
CASSEESGYQPQHF